This entry lists 18 T cell receptor beta chains sequenced from one sample in a study of T-cell reconstitution after alpha-beta-depleted transplantation in children. The authors prepared the TCRbeta library with unique molecular identifiers. MiXCR was run by TCRdb on the PCR reads, yielding one entry per CDR3 protein. The sample contains about 640,000 distinct CDR3 sequences, roughly 17% of which appear only once. The sample was PBMCs from the stem cell graft donor, taken from the stem cell graft. These receptors came from a human donor who donated a stem cell graft to a child with acute myeloid leukemia.

This clonotype was seen at least ten times. The V call is TRBV12-3 or TRBV12-4, the J call TRBJ2-5; 9 bases match TRBD1. There are 15 residues in the CDR3. V lost 6 bases to trimming and J lost 2 bases; unmatched junction nucleotides: 7. For the CDR3, the DNA is TGTGCCAGCAGCTCCGGGACAGGGTCTCAAGAGACCCAGTACTTC. Its protein product is CASSSGTGSQETQYF.

This clonotype was seen more than once but under ten times. This chain links TRBV6-5 with TRBJ2-3, with 11 bases fitting TRBD2. Trimming cost V 2 bases and J 4 bases; bases outside gene matches: 8. The germline V gene has CDR1 MNHEY and CDR2 SVGAGI. The length of the CDR3 is 17 residues. CDR3 sequence: CASSYAGLAGTPDTQYF. In DNA, the CDR3 is TGTGCCAGCAGTTACGCCGGACTAGCGGGCACACCAGATACGCAGTATTTT.

The genes are TRBV3-1 and TRBJ2-5; D perhaps matches TRBD1 (5 bases). The V gene's germline CDR1 is LGHDT and CDR2 YNNKEL (reference sequence). The CDR3 totals 12 residues. Trimming cost V 2 bases and J 7 bases, with 8 bases left between them. The CDR3 loop reads CASSQYRGTQYF. The CDR3 DNA is TGTGCCAGCAGCCAATATAGGGGGACCCAGTACTTC.

This clonotype has just a few counts. The rearrangement uses TRBV5-1 and TRBJ1-1, with D maybe TRBD1 (6 bases). Germline CDR1 SGHRS, CDR2 YFSETQ. This CDR3 has 14 amino acids. Between the trimmed V and J ends, which lost 1 base and 1 base, there was a span of 8 bases. The CDR3 spells CASSLRGENTEAFF. In nucleotides, the CDR3 is TGCGCCAGCAGCTTGAGGGGGGAGAACACTGAAGCTTTCTTT.

This clonotype was seen repeatedly, ten times or more. The gene calls are TRBV20-1 and TRBJ1-6; maybe TRBD1 (6 bases). Germline V gene sequence: CDR1 DFQATT, CDR2 SNEGSKA (reference sequence). CDR3 length: 14 amino acids. The V end lost 0 bases, the J end lost 10 bases, and 13 bases lay between the germline ends. This CDR3 is CSAREWGAGSPLHF. DNA for the CDR3: TGCAGTGCTAGAGAGTGGGGGGCCGGATCACCCCTCCACTTT.

The V and J genes are TRBV5-4 and TRBJ2-1, with TRBD1 matching 8 bases. V gave up 4 bases and J gave up 14 bases; unmatched junction bases: 8. Germline CDR1 and CDR2: SGHNT and YYREEE (reference sequence). This CDR3 spans 12 amino acids. The CDR3 coding sequence is TGTGCCAGCAGCCTCGACAGGGGCCCAAAGTTCTTC. Its translation is CASSLDRGPKFF.

This clonotype appeared a few times. This rearrangement joins TRBV24-1 to TRBJ1-6; D is undetermined. The germline V and J ends were trimmed by 2 bases and 5 bases, with 6 bases remaining between them. Germline lookup yields CDR1 KGHDR and CDR2 SFDVKD. The CDR3 runs to 14 residues. This CDR3 reads CATSDSGNNSPLHF. The DNA of the CDR3 is TGTGCCACCAGTGATTCCGGGAATAATTCACCCCTCCACTTT.

V usage is TRBV24-1 and J usage is TRBJ1-1; D may be TRBD1 (5 bases). The CDR3 totals 13 residues. Trimming took 5 bases from V and 1 from J, leaving 7 bases between them. Germline lookup yields CDR1 KGHDR and CDR2 SFDVKD. The chain's CDR3 is CATSAGTNTEAFF. The CDR3 coding sequence is TGTGCCACCAGTGCTGGGACGAACACTGAAGCTTTCTTT.

This clonotype came up many times. One end of the junction fails to match germline, which may point to a read error. V gene TRBV20-1 combines with J gene TRBJ2-3; TRBD2 might be the D (6 bases). This CDR3 is 14 amino acids long. The V gene's germline CDR1 is DFQATT and CDR2 SNEGSKA (reference sequence). The CDR3 nucleotides are TGCAGTGCTAGAGCCCGAACTAGCACTGATACGCAGTATTTT. Encoded protein: CSARARTSTDTQYF.

The genes are TRBV5-1 and TRBJ2-5; TRBD2 is a possible D gene (6 bases). The CDR3 length is 16 residues. The germline V and J ends were trimmed by 3 bases and 3 bases, with 18 bases remaining between them. Looked up from germline, CDR1 is SGHRS and CDR2 is YFSETQ. Written as DNA, the CDR3 is TGCGCCAGCAGCTCCCTCGGAAGGGGAGGAGAAGAGACCCAGTACTTC. Translating gives CASSSLGRGGEETQYF.

This clonotype showed up just a few times. The genes are TRBV12-3 or TRBV12-4 and TRBJ1-5; D gene unclear. CDR3 length equals 13 residues. The ends were cut back, 5 bases at V and 7 bases at J, with 12 bases in the middle. The CDR3 bases are TGTGCCAGCAGTCTTAGGTGGGGACAGCCCCAGCATTTT. Translation gives CASSLRWGQPQHF.

The CDR3 region is CASRPDSSYGYTF. CDR3 coding DNA: TGTGCCAGCAGACCAGACAGTAGCTATGGCTACACCTTC. The rearrangement links TRBV12-3 or TRBV12-4 to TRBJ1-2, with D possibly matching TRBD1 (5 bases). V was clipped by 6 bases and J by 4 bases, with 12 bases between them. This CDR3 has 13 amino acids.

This clonotype was picked up many times. V usage is TRBV20-1 and J usage is TRBJ2-1; D might be TRBD1 or TRBD2, each matching 6 bases. The germline V gene encodes CDR1 DFQATT and CDR2 SNEGSKA (reference sequence). The CDR3 loop spans 14 amino acids. Trimming took 0 bases from V and 6 from J, leaving 12 bases between them. The CDR3 DNA reads as TGCAGTGCTAGAGACCCGGGGGCCGCCAATGAGCAGTTCTTC. This encodes CSARDPGAANEQFF.

This clonotype was picked up many times. This sequence joins TRBV20-1 and TRBJ2-3; possibly TRBD2 for D (6 bases). Trimming left V 3 bases short and J 6 bases short, with 37 bases between. The germline V gene has CDR1 DFQATT and CDR2 SNEGSKA (reference sequence). This CDR3 has 21 residues. CDR3 in amino acids: CSASSRRTTIGVGSGWDTQYF. The CDR3 nucleotides are TGCAGTGCTAGTTCTAGACGGACTACCATCGGCGTAGGTAGCGGCTGGGATACGCAGTATTTT.

This clonotype was detected many times. V usage is TRBV20-1 and J usage is TRBJ1-2; 9 bases are shared with TRBD1. V dropped 6 bases and J dropped 2; count of bases not matched to a gene: 7. This CDR3 has 14 residues. Germline V gene sequence: CDR1 DFQATT, CDR2 SNEGSKA (reference sequence). CDR3 in amino acids: CSAAGGTGNYGYTF. CDR3 DNA: TGCAGTGCCGCGGGCGGGACAGGGAACTATGGCTACACCTTC.

Ten or more counts support this clonotype. This rearrangement joins TRBV29-1 to TRBJ1-2; possible D gene TRBD1, 5 bases. With 6 bases removed from V and 8 bases from J, the gap between germline ends came to 16 bases. The CDR3 consists of 12 residues. Germline values: CDR1 SQVTM, CDR2 ANQGSEA. The CDR3 loop is CSVGTQGLGYTF. The CDR3 DNA reads TGCAGCGTCGGAACCCAGGGTTTGGGCTACACCTTC.

This clonotype was counted between two and nine times. This rearrangement joins TRBV7-2 to TRBJ1-4; D remains unclear. Germline-derived CDR1 and CDR2 are SGHTA and FQGNSA. Trimming took off 5 bases at V and 0 bases at J, with 7 bases between the two ends. CDR3 size: 14 residues. CDR3 DNA sequence: TGTGCCAGCAGCCAGTCAGCAACTAATGAAAAACTGTTTTTT. Amino acid sequence: CASSQSATNEKLFF.

This chain's CDR3 is CASSSPAPPEAFF. CDR3 DNA: TGTGCCAGCAGTTCACCGGCTCCCCCTGAAGCTTTCTTT. This chain uses TRBV6-5 with TRBJ1-1; D gene ambiguous. The V end was cut by 4 bases, the J end by 6 bases, with 12 bases between. The V gene's germline CDR1 is MNHEY and CDR2 SVGAGI. The CDR3 totals 13 residues.